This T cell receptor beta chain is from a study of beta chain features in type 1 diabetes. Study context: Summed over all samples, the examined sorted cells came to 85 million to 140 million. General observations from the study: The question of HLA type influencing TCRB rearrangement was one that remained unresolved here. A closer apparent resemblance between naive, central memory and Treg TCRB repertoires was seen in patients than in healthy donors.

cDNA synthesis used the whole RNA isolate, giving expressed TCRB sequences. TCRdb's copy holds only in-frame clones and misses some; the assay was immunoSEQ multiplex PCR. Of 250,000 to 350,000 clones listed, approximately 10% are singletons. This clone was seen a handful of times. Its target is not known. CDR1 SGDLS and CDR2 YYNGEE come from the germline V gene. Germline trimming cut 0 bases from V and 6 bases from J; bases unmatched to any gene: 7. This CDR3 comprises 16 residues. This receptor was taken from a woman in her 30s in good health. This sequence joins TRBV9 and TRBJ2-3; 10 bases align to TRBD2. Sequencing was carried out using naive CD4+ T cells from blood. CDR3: CASSVAIQREGDTQYF. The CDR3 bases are TGTGCCAGCAGCGTAGCTATCCAGCGGGAGGGGGATACGCAGTATTTT.